This T cell receptor beta chain emerged from a study of shared clonotypes between healthy human individuals. The J segment lost 5 bases and the V segment lost 9 bases, leaving 9 bases of the junction unmatched. This CDR3 is 13 amino acids long. Germline lookup yields CDR1 MDHEN and CDR2 SYDVKM. Profiling relied on immunoSEQ multiplex PCR, and the TCRdb table lists in-frame clones only, not all of them. The sample consists of about 610,000 clones, approximately 97% of them appearing once. This TCR derives from a woman aged 30 to 39 in good health. The sequencing input was naive CD4+ T cells sorted from blood. Subset given: CD45RA+ positively selected. V gene TRBV28 combines with J gene TRBJ1-1, with 7 bases identical to TRBD1. The CDR3 protein is CASHSGGHTEAFF. CDR3 bases: TGTGCCAGTCACTCAGGGGGACATACTGAAGCTTTCTTT.